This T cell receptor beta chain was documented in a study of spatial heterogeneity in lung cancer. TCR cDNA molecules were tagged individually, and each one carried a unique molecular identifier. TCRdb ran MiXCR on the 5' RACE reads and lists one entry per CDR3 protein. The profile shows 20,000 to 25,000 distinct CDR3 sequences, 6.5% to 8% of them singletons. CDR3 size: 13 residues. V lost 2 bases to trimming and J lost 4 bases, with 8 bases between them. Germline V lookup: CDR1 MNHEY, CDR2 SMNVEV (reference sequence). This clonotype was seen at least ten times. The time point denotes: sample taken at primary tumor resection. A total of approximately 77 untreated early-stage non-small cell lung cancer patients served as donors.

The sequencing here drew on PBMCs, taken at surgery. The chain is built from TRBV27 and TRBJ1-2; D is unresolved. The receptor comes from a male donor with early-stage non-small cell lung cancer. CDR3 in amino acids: CASSLDRTYGYTF. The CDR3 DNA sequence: TGTGCCAGCAGTTTAGACCGCACCTATGGCTACACCTTC.